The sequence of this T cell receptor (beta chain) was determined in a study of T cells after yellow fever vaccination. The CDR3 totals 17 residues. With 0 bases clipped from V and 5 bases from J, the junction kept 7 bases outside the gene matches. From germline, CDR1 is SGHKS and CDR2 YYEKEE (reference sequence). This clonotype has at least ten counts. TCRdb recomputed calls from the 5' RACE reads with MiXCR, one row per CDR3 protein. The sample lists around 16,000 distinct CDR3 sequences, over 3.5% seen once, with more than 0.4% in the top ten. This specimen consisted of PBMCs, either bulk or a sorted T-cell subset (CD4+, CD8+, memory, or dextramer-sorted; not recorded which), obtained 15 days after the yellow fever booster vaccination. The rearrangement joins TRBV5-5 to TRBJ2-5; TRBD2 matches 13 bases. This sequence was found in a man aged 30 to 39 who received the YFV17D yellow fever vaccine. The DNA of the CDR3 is TGTGCCAGCAGCTTGGATCCAACGACTAGCGGGAGGGAGACCCAGTACTTC. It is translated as CASSLDPTTSGRETQYF.